These 30 T cell receptor beta chains were all obtained from the same sample, sequenced in a study of Ad26.COV2.S vaccination and SARS-CoV-2 variants. Assay used: immunoSEQ multiplex PCR; TCRdb lists only in-frame clones, some missing. Here the sample spans hundreds of thousands of clones, around 83% being singletons. The treatment here: some 20 received Ad26.COV2.S at low or high dose, single or two shots; roughly five received placebo; per-sample allocation not given. Samples were taken on day 63 after the first vaccine or placebo injection. The sequenced sample was peripheral blood, obtained in a trial of Ad26.COV2.S vaccine versus placebo. The receptors originated from a person between 18 and 65 years old who received the Ad26.COV2.S COVID-19 vaccine or a placebo.

As to this clone: Germline is not matched at one junction end, which may reflect a read error. The chain joins TRBV4-3 to TRBJ2-7; D gene uncertain. Per germline, CDR1 LGHNA and CDR2 YSLEER. The CDR3 has 15 residues. CDR3 sequence: CASSQVGFPTYAQYF. The CDR3 nucleotides are TGCGCCAGCAGCCAAGTCGGGTTCCCCACCTACGCGCAGTACTTC.

A remark on this clone: The same CDR3 arises from other DNA sequences in this sample as well. This rearrangement joins TRBV4-3 to TRBJ2-5; weak D call: TRBD2 (7 bases). This CDR3 region has 15 residues. The germline V and J ends were trimmed by 0 bases and 2 bases, with 10 bases remaining between them. The germline V gene encodes CDR1 LGHNA and CDR2 YSLEER. The CDR3, as DNA: TGCGCCAGCAGCCAAGAGAGGGGGGGGCAAGAGACCCAGTACTTC. As protein: CASSQERGGQETQYF.

The J gene is TRBJ1-2, the V gene TRBV27; D remains ambiguous. V dropped 9 bases and J dropped 0 bases, with 14 bases sitting between them. This CDR3 is built from 14 residues. Germline V CDR1 and CDR2: MNHEY, SMNVEV (reference sequence). The CDR3 DNA reads as TGTGCCAGTAGTCCGTACGAACCTAACTATGGCTACACCTTC. This codes for CASSPYEPNYGYTF.

Written as DNA, the CDR3 is TGTGCCAGCAGCCACAGACTAAACCTATACGAGCAGTACTTC. Amino acid sequence: CASSHRLNLYEQYF. The chain is built from TRBV7-9 and TRBJ2-7; the D gene is possibly TRBD2 (5 bases). The V gene's germline CDR1 is SEHNR and CDR2 FQNEAQ (reference sequence). There are 14 residues in the CDR3. Trimming removed 5 bases from V and 4 bases from J, with 15 bases in between.

This chain's CDR3 is CSVLGRGTDTQYF. DNA of the CDR3: TGCAGCGTTTTAGGGAGAGGCACAGATACGCAGTATTTT. The J gene is TRBJ2-3, the V gene TRBV29-1, with a tentative D call TRBD2 (5 bases). The germline V gene encodes CDR1 SQVTM and CDR2 ANQGSEA. This CDR3 is 13 amino acids long. V lost 5 bases and J 1 base, leaving 10 bases between the germline ends.

This chain connects TRBV20-1 to TRBJ2-4; TRBD2 matches 9 bases. The CDR3 has 15 residues. Trimming removed 3 bases from V and 4 bases from J; junction bases left unmatched: 7. Germline lookup yields CDR1 DFQATT and CDR2 SNEGSKA (reference sequence). The CDR3 nucleotides are TGCAGTGCTAGTTGGCTAGCGGGGCAGAAAAACATTCAGTACTTC. It specifies CSASWLAGQKNIQYF.

The chain is built from TRBV6-2 or TRBV6-3 and TRBJ2-1; tentatively, D is TRBD2 (6 bases). This CDR3 comprises 15 residues. CDR1 is MNHEY, CDR2 SVGEGT, per germline. The V gene lost 0 bases and the J gene lost 9 bases, with 15 bases spanning the gap. Written as DNA, the CDR3 is TGTGCCAGCAGTTACTCGAAAGCGGGTGGGGGTGAGCAGTTCTTC. As protein: CASSYSKAGGGEQFF.

The chain is built from TRBV4-3 and TRBJ2-5, with D tentatively TRBD2 (6 bases). Trimming left V 3 bases short and J 1 base short, with 12 bases between. The length of the CDR3 is 15 residues. CDR1 and CDR2 from the germline V gene are LGHNA and YSLEER. This CDR3 reads CASSQGVGGQETQYF. The CDR3 DNA follows: TGCGCCAGCAGCCAGGGTGTCGGGGGCCAAGAGACCCAGTACTTC.

Details on this clone: A much larger clone differs by one base, so this may be a read error. The rearrangement joins TRBV2 to TRBJ2-3, with D unresolved. In germline, CDR1 is SNHLY, CDR2 FYNNEI. The CDR3 has 10 amino acids. Between the trimmed V and J ends, which lost 8 bases and 7 bases, there was a span of 7 bases. Written as DNA, the CDR3 is TGTGCCAGCGACGACAATACGCAGTATTTT. Its protein product is CASDDNTQYF.

The V and J genes are TRBV4-1 and TRBJ1-1; D is uncertain. CDR3 size: 15 residues. Germline CDR1 and CDR2: MGHRA and YSYEKL. V dropped 3 bases and J dropped 7 bases, with 18 bases sitting between them. For the CDR3, the DNA is TGCGCCAGCAGCCAGTTGAGGATGGCTGTGAATGAAGCTTTCTTT. Protein product: CASSQLRMAVNEAFF.

The gene calls are TRBV5-4 and TRBJ2-7, with D possibly called TRBD1 or TRBD2 (6 bases each). Germline lookup yields CDR1 SGHNT and CDR2 YYREEE (reference sequence). The CDR3 is 13 amino acids. V lost 4 bases to trimming and J lost 6 bases, with 14 bases between them. CDR3 sequence: CASSPGGRGEQYF. As DNA, the CDR3 is TGTGCCAGCAGCCCCGGGGGCCGGGGCGAGCAGTACTTC.

V is TRBV6-6 and J is TRBJ2-2; D not certain. V was trimmed by 0 bases and J by 2 bases, leaving 10 bases between them. Germline V CDR1 and CDR2: MNHNY, SVGAGI (reference sequence). The CDR3 sequence is 16 residues long. The CDR3 nucleotides read TGTGCCAGCAGTTACTCGTCCCTAGTCAACACCGGGGAGCTGTTTTTT. Its protein product is CASSYSSLVNTGELFF.

CDR3 region: CASRGLAGGEQYF. For the CDR3, the DNA is TGCGCCAGCAGAGGACTAGCGGGAGGCGAGCAGTACTTC. The rearrangement uses TRBV5-1 and TRBJ2-7; 14 positions match TRBD2. The CDR3 consists of 13 residues. V lost 5 bases to trimming and J lost 6 bases; unmatched junction nucleotides: 1. Germline-derived CDR1 and CDR2 are SGHRS and YFSETQ.

V gene TRBV7-2 combines with J gene TRBJ1-3; tentatively, D is TRBD1 (6 bases). V was pared by 5 bases and J by 5 bases, with 16 bases between. The germline V gene encodes CDR1 SGHTA and CDR2 FQGNSA. The CDR3 runs 15 residues. CDR3 residues: CASSLTQGPRNTIYF. CDR3 DNA sequence: TGTGCCAGCAGCCTTACACAGGGCCCAAGAAACACCATATATTTT.

The chain carries TRBV10-2 and TRBJ1-1; D uncertain. The length of the CDR3 is 14 residues. V was cut by 6 bases and J by 5 bases, with 16 bases left in between. Germline CDR1 WSHSY, CDR2 SAAADI. The CDR3 region is CASRKIDVVTEAFF. The CDR3 region has the DNA TGCGCCAGCAGAAAAATAGACGTGGTGACTGAAGCTTTCTTT.

The chain's CDR3 is CASSLDGTGHYNEQFF. The DNA of the CDR3 is TGTGCCAGCAGCTTAGACGGGACAGGGCACTACAATGAGCAGTTCTTC. The V call is TRBV7-9, the J call TRBJ2-1, with 9 bases that match TRBD1. V lost 1 base, J lost 3 bases, and 4 bases stayed unmatched. The CDR3 runs to 16 residues. Germline CDR1 SEHNR, CDR2 FQNEAQ (reference sequence). The whole variable domain, filled in from reference TRBV7-9 and TRBJ2-1, reads DTGVSQNPRHKITKRGQNVTFRCDPISEHNRLYWYRQTLGQGPEFLTYFQNEAQLEKSRLLSDRFSAERPKGSFSTLEIQRTEQGDSAMYLCASSLDGTGHYNEQFFGPGTRLTVL.

The CDR3 DNA reads TGTGCCAGCAGTTCCCTTTCGACAGGGGGGCTTAACTACAATGAGCAGTTCTTC. Encoded protein: CASSSLSTGGLNYNEQFF. The rearrangement joins TRBV28 to TRBJ2-1, with 9 bases aligning to TRBD1. The CDR3 is 18 amino acids. Germline trimming cut 4 bases from V and 3 bases from J; bases unmatched to any gene: 13. The V gene's germline CDR1 is MDHEN and CDR2 SYDVKM.

This sequence joins TRBV12-3 or TRBV12-4 and TRBJ2-3; no firm D call. With 1 base removed from V and 4 bases from J, the gap between germline ends came to 6 bases. The CDR3 contains 13 residues. CDR3 coding DNA: TGTGCCAGCAGTTTAGGGGGATCAGATACGCAGTATTTT. Protein sequence: CASSLGGSDTQYF.

The chain couples TRBV7-2 to TRBJ2-3; D is tentatively TRBD1 or TRBD2 (6 bases each). With 2 bases removed from V and 0 bases from J, the gap between germline ends came to 18 bases. This CDR3 region has 18 residues. CDR1 is SGHTA, CDR2 FQGNSA, per germline. CDR3 amino acids: CASSLLGGAQGSTDTQYF. CDR3 bases: TGTGCCAGCAGCTTACTCGGGGGCGCTCAGGGTAGCACAGATACGCAGTATTTT.

The chain recombines TRBV19 with TRBJ1-5; 11 positions match TRBD1. Trimming took 2 bases from V and 5 from J; bases not matched to a gene: 5. The CDR3 is 16 residues long. CDR1 and CDR2 (germline): LNHDA, SQIVND (reference sequence). The CDR3 DNA reads as TGTGCCAGTAGTATACTGGGACAGGGGGTGGATCAGCCCCAGCATTTT. Translated, it gives CASSILGQGVDQPQHF.

V is TRBV4-3 and J is TRBJ1-1; 9 bases fit TRBD1. The CDR3 is 18 residues long. Germline loops: CDR1 LGHNA, CDR2 YSLEER. Germline trimming cut 1 base from V and 0 bases from J; bases unmatched to any gene: 9. The CDR3 region is CASSQVWGQGRVNTEAFF. In DNA form, the CDR3 reads TGCGCCAGCAGCCAAGTTTGGGGACAGGGACGGGTGAACACTGAAGCTTTCTTT.

The CDR3 spells CASTGQPASGNTIYF. The DNA for the CDR3 is TGTGCCAGCACGGGACAGCCAGCCTCTGGAAACACCATATATTTT. The rearrangement joins TRBV25-1 to TRBJ1-3, with 7 nucleotides matching TRBD1. The CDR3 is 15 residues long. From germline, CDR1 is MGHDK and CDR2 SYGVNS. Trimming at V came to 7 bases and at J to 0 bases, leaving 6 bases not matched to a gene.

The genes are TRBV6-2 or TRBV6-3 and TRBJ1-5; perhaps TRBD1 as D (6 bases). V was cut by 0 bases and J by 1 base, with 13 bases left in between. Germline lookup yields CDR1 MNHEY and CDR2 SVGEGT. There are 17 residues in the CDR3. CDR3 sequence: CASSYSMRGTSNQPQHF. CDR3 coding DNA: TGTGCCAGCAGTTACTCGATGAGGGGGACGAGCAATCAGCCCCAGCATTTT.

This chain uses TRBV2 with TRBJ2-7; D might be TRBD1 or TRBD2, each matching 5 bases. The CDR3 consists of 13 residues. Germline-derived CDR1 and CDR2 are SNHLY and FYNNEI. Trimming pared 9 bases from V and 6 bases from J, leaving 18 bases between. The CDR3 sequence: CARTARWDAEQYF. CDR3 in DNA: TGTGCCAGGACGGCCCGGTGGGACGCCGAGCAGTACTTC.

This clone was observed a single time. CDR3 sequence (DNA): TGTGCCAGCAGCAGACACCGGGACAGGAGCAATCAGCCCCAGCATTTT. This sequence encodes CASSRHRDRSNQPQHF. The chain combines TRBV9 with TRBJ1-5; 8 nucleotides match TRBD1. J was trimmed by 1 base and V by 4 bases; bases with no gene match: 7. Germline V lookup: CDR1 SGDLS, CDR2 YYNGEE. The CDR3 totals 16 residues.

The V and J genes are TRBV24-1 and TRBJ1-5; D may be TRBD1 (5 bases). Deletions cut 7 bases from V and 0 bases from J, with 15 bases between. Germline V gene sequence: CDR1 KGHDR, CDR2 SFDVKD. The CDR3 has 16 amino acids. DNA of the CDR3: TGTGCCACCAGAATTCGGACATGGTATAGCAATCAGCCCCAGCATTTT. It codes for CATRIRTWYSNQPQHF.

This clone has only one observation. V usage is TRBV10-2 and J usage is TRBJ2-2; D possibly corresponds to TRBD2 (5 bases). This CDR3 comprises 14 residues. V gave up 2 bases and J gave up 4 bases, with 8 bases separating them. Germline values: CDR1 WSHSY, CDR2 SAAADI. The CDR3 loop reads CASSEEGSTGELFF. CDR3 in DNA: TGCGCCAGCAGTGAGGAGGGTTCCACCGGGGAGCTGTTTTTT.

The V and J genes are TRBV6-6 and TRBJ1-5; D possibly corresponds to TRBD1 (6 bases). The CDR3 covers 12 residues. The ends were cut back, 9 bases at V and 9 bases at J, with 15 bases in the middle. CDR1 and CDR2 from the germline V gene are MNHNY and SVGAGI (reference sequence). The DNA for the CDR3 is TGTGCCAGTAACAGGGCGGGGGGGCCCCAGCATTTT. Its protein product is CASNRAGGPQHF.

The CDR3 DNA reads TGCAGCGTTGAATACGGGAGAGGCTACGAGCAGTACTTC. Residues: CSVEYGRGYEQYF. The rearrangement joins TRBV29-1 to TRBJ2-7, with a tentative D call TRBD2 (6 bases). The CDR3 runs to 13 residues. Germline-derived CDR1 and CDR2 are SQVTM and ANQGSEA. Trimming stripped 2 bases from V and 3 bases from J, with 11 bases between.

The rearrangement uses TRBV28 and TRBJ1-5, with TRBD1 matching 7 bases. CDR3 length: 15 residues. Germline CDR1 reads MDHEN; CDR2 reads SYDVKM. Germline trimming cut 6 bases from V and 3 bases from J; bases unmatched to any gene: 8. The CDR3 reads CASSRGTVLNQPQHF. DNA for the CDR3: TGTGCCAGCAGCAGAGGGACAGTTCTCAATCAGCCCCAGCATTTT.